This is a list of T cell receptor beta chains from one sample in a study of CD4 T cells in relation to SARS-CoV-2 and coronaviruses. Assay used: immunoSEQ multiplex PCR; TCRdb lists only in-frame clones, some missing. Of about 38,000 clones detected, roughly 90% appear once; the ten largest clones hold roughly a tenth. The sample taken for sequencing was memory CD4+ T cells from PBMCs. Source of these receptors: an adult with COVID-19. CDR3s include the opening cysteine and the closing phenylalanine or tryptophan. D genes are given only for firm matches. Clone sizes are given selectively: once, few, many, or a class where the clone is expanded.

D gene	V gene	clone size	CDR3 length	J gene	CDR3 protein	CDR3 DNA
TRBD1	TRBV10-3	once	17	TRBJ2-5	CAIGDRGRGGSFETQYF	TGTGCCATCGGGGACAGGGGGCGCGGAGGTAGTTTCGAGACCCAGTACTTC
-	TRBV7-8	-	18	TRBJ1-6	CASSLTILPGQRNSPLHF	TGTGCCAGCAGCCTCACTATACTTCCGGGACAAAGGAATTCACCCCTCCACTTT
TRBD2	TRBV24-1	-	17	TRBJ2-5	CATSERGGPKPQETQYF	TGTGCCACCAGTGAGCGGGGGGGCCCAAAACCCCAAGAGACCCAGTACTTC
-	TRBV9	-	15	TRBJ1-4	CASSGGRSTNEKLFF	TGTGCCAGCAGCGGCGGCCGGTCCACTAATGAAAAACTGTTTTTT
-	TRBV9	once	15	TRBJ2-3	CASSVVGGSTDTQYF	TGTGCCAGCAGCGTAGTTGGGGGCAGCACAGATACGCAGTATTTT
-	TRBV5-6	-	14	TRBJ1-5	CASSLGPGNQPQHF	TGTGCCAGCAGCCTGGGACCTGGGAATCAGCCCCAGCATTTT
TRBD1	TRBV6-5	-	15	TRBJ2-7	CASRRQGQGAYEQYF	TGTGCCAGCAGACGGCAGGGACAGGGGGCCTACGAGCAGTACTTC
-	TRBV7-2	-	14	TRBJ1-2	CASSHSGQFYGYTF	TGTGCCAGCAGCCATAGTGGACAGTTCTATGGCTACACCTTC
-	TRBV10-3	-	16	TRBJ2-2	CAISESGTKNTGELFF	TGTGCCATCAGTGAGTCGGGGACCAAGAACACCGGGGAGCTGTTTTTT
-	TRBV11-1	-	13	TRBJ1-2	CASSLAGGYGYTF	TGTGCCAGCAGCTTAGCAGGAGGGTATGGCTACACCTTC
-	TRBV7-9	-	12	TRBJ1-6	CASSLVTSPLHF	TGTGCCAGCAGCTTAGTTACTTCACCCCTCCACTTT
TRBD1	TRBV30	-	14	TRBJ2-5	CAWSVDRVVETQYF	TGTGCCTGGAGTGTGGACAGGGTCGTCGAGACCCAGTACTTC
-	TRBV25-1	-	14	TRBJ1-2	CASSEWVPAAGYTF	TGTGCCAGCAGTGAATGGGTCCCGGCCGCTGGCTACACCTTC
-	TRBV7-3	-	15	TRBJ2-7	CASSLVLAHNSEQYF	TGTGCCAGCAGCTTAGTTCTAGCACACAATTCCGAGCAGTACTTC
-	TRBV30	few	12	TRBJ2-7	CAWSPTVYEQYF	TGTGCCTGGAGTCCGACAGTCTACGAGCAGTACTTC
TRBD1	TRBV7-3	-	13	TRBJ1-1	CASSLDRDTEAFF	TGTGCCAGCAGCCTCGACAGGGACACTGAAGCTTTCTTT
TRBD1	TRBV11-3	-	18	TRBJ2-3	CASSLGQGGQRSTDTQYF	TGTGCCAGCAGCCTCGGACAGGGGGGCCAGCGAAGCACAGATACGCAGTATTTT
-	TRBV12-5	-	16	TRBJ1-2	CASGLVPAGVIYGYTF	TGTGCTAGTGGTTTGGTACCGGCTGGGGTGATCTATGGCTACACCTTC
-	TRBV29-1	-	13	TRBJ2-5	CSVEQGYQETQYF	TGCAGCGTTGAGCAGGGGTACCAAGAGACCCAGTACTTC
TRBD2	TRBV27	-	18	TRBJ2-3	CASSVVLSSGARTDTQYF	TGTGCCAGCAGTGTCGTTTTGTCGAGCGGGGCCCGCACAGATACGCAGTATTTT
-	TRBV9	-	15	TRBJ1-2	CASSVGGGGAGGYTF	TGTGCCAGCAGCGTAGGCGGAGGGGGGGCAGGCGGCTACACCTTC
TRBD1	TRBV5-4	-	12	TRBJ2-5	CASSTDRAAQYF	TGTGCCAGCAGCACCGACAGGGCGGCCCAGTACTTC
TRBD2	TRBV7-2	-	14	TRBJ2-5	CASSLAGPRETQYF	TGTGCCAGCAGCCTAGCGGGGCCCCGAGAGACCCAGTACTTC
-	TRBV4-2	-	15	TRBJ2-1	CASSQESRGSNEQFF	TGTGCCAGCAGCCAAGAATCTCGGGGTAGCAATGAGCAGTTCTTC
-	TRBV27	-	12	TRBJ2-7	CASILPRSEQYF	TGTGCCAGCATTCTGCCTCGGAGCGAGCAGTACTTC
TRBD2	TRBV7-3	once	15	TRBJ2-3	CASRSGGGVAGQQYF	TGTGCCAGCAGGAGCGGTGGGGGGGTCGCAGGTCAGCAGTATTTT
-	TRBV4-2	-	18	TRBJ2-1	CASSQNGGRRTNHNEQFF	TGTGCCAGCAGCCAGAATGGGGGGAGGAGGACAAACCACAATGAGCAGTTCTTC
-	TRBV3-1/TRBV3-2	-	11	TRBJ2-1	CASSQGDQQFF	TGTGCCAGCAGCCAAGGGGACCAGCAGTTCTTC
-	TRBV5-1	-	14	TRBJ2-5	CASSLVGGHETQYF	TGCGCCAGCAGCTTGGTTGGTGGCCATGAGACCCAGTACTTC
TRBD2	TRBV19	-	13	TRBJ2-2	CASNGGVTGELFF	TGTGCCAGTAATGGGGGGGTTACCGGGGAGCTGTTTTTT
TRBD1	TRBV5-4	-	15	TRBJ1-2	CASSGGQGKGYGYTF	TGTGCCAGCAGCGGGGGACAGGGAAAGGGCTATGGCTACACCTTC
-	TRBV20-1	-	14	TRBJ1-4	CSASFVRGDEKLFF	TGCAGTGCTAGTTTTGTCAGAGGGGATGAAAAACTGTTTTTT
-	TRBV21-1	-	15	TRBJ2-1	CASRDWDRLRRKQFF	TGTGCCAGCAGGGATTGGGACAGGCTGAGGAGGAAGCAGTTCTTC
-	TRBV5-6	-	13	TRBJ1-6	CASSTLDNSPLHF	TGTGCCAGCAGCACCCTTGATAATTCACCCCTCCACTTT
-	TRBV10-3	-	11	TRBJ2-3	CAISGEDTQYF	TGTGCCATCAGCGGGGAAGATACGCAGTATTTT
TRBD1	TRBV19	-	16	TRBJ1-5	CASRPPGTGRYQPQHF	TGTGCCAGTAGGCCTCCCGGGACAGGGAGGTATCAGCCCCAGCATTTT
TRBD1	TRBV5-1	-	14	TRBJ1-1	CASSQGQTNTEAFF	TGCGCCAGCAGCCAGGGACAGACGAACACTGAAGCTTTCTTT
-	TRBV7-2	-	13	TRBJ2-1	CASSFGGGPEQFF	TGTGCCAGCAGCTTCGGTGGGGGCCCCGAGCAGTTCTTC
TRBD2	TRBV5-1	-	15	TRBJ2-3	CASSRAGGPQDTQYF	TGCGCCAGCAGCCGAGCGGGGGGGCCTCAAGATACGCAGTATTTT
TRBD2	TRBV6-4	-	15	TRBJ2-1	CASSELAGGRNEQFF	TGTGCCAGCAGTGAACTAGCGGGGGGGCGGAATGAGCAGTTCTTC
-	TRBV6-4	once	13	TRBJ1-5	CASSEQGGQPQHF	TGTGCCAGCAGTGAACAGGGAGGTCAGCCCCAGCATTTT
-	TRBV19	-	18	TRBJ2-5	CASSIQSGLGRLQETQYF	TGTGCCAGTAGTATTCAATCGGGTTTAGGCAGACTACAAGAGACCCAGTACTTC
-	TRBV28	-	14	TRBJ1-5	CASSLSQNNQPQHF	TGTGCCAGCAGTTTATCCCAAAATAATCAGCCCCAGCATTTT
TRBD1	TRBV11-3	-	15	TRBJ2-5	CASSPRTGGLETQYF	TGTGCCAGCAGCCCGAGAACAGGGGGCTTAGAGACCCAGTACTTC
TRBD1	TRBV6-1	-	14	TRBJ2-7	CASSEVGQDYEQYF	TGTGCCAGCAGTGAGGTGGGACAGGACTACGAGCAGTACTTC
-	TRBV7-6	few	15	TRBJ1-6	CASSLGAGFGSPLHF	TGTGCCAGCAGCTTAGGGGCGGGGTTCGGGTCACCCCTCCACTTT